Listed below are T cell receptor beta chains from one sample, sequenced in a study of cytomegalovirus exposure and HLA in healthy donors. Sequenced by immunoSEQ multiplex PCR; TCRdb stores in-frame clones only, minus some. This table holds 120,000 to 150,000 clones, over 60% found once. The sample comprised PBMCs. Receptors originate from a male donor in good health and CMV-seropositive. Both conserved end residues are part of each CDR3. The order of the fields is J gene, D gene, clone size, V gene, CDR3 protein, CDR3 DNA. A D gene is named only where the DNA matches it firmly. Size tells how often a clone was seen (once, few, many) or the class of an expanded clone, and some rows leave it out.

TRBJ1-4 | TRBD1 | - | TRBV7-9 | CSSRDNRGSNEKLFF | TGTTCCAGCAGAGATAACAGGGGAAGTAATGAAAAACTGTTTTTT
TRBJ2-6 | - | few | TRBV5-4 | CASSLARQGYSGANVLTF | TGTGCCAGCAGCTTGGCCCGGCAGGGGTACTCTGGGGCCAACGTCCTGACTTTC
TRBJ1-1 | TRBD1 | few | TRBV27 | CASSNRGENTEAFF | TGTGCCAGCAGCAACAGGGGGGAAAACACTGAAGCTTTCTTT
TRBJ2-5 | TRBD1 | - | TRBV11-2 | CASSTGQVKETQYF | TGTGCCAGCAGCACTGGACAGGTTAAAGAGACCCAGTACTTC
TRBJ2-1 | TRBD2 | - | TRBV28 | CASSLLAEVYNEQFF | TGTGCCAGCAGTTTACTAGCGGAAGTATACAATGAGCAGTTCTTC
TRBJ2-1 | - | - | TRBV2 | CASSEGWARNEQFF | TGTGCCAGCAGTGAAGGATGGGCAAGGAATGAGCAGTTCTTC
TRBJ1-1 | TRBD1 | - | TRBV18 | CASSPFGQGGTEAFF | TGTGCCAGCTCACCCTTTGGACAGGGGGGCACTGAAGCTTTCTTT
TRBJ2-5 | - | - | TRBV6-1 | CASNGQYQETQYF | TGTGCCAGCAATGGACAGTACCAAGAGACCCAGTACTTC
TRBJ2-3 | TRBD2 | - | TRBV7-8 | CASSLGASGGDTQYF | TGTGCCAGCAGCTTAGGGGCTAGCGGGGGGGATACGCAGTATTTT
TRBJ1-3 | TRBD1 | - | TRBV19 | CASSIGTRGNGNTIYF | TGTGCCAGTAGTATAGGGACCAGGGGGAATGGAAACACCATATATTTT
TRBJ2-7 | TRBD2 | - | TRBV5-1 | CASSLEPTSGIDSTYEQYF | TGCGCCAGCAGCTTGGAACCGACTAGCGGGATAGATAGTACCTACGAGCAGTACTTC
TRBJ1-5 | - | - | TRBV27 | CASSGGGSNDNQPQHF | TGTGCCAGCAGTGGGGGGGGGTCGAACGACAATCAGCCCCAGCATTTT
TRBJ1-3 | - | - | TRBV5-8 | CASSFEGGGNTIYF | TGTGCCAGCAGCTTCGAGGGCGGAGGAAACACCATATATTTT
TRBJ1-2 | - | - | TRBV28 | CASSFNSNYGYTF | TGTGCCAGCAGTTTTAACTCTAACTATGGCTACACCTTC
TRBJ2-5 | - | - | TRBV2 | CASSRDNNQETQYF | TGTGCCAGCAGCCGGGACAACAACCAAGAGACCCAGTACTTC
TRBJ2-1 | TRBD2 | - | TRBV7-2 | CASSLEGAAGAYNEQFF | TGTGCCAGCAGCTTAGAAGGGGCCGCGGGAGCCTACAATGAGCAGTTCTTC
TRBJ2-1 | TRBD1 | - | TRBV7-2 | CASSPQGAREQFF | TGTGCCAGCAGCCCACAGGGGGCAAGGGAGCAGTTCTTC
TRBJ1-4 | - | once | TRBV10-3 | CAISLTNEKLFF | TGTGCCATCAGCCTCACTAATGAAAAACTGTTTTTT
TRBJ1-5 | - | once | TRBV6-5 | CASSGSAGNQPQHF | TGTGCCAGCAGCGGGTCAGCGGGCAATCAGCCCCAGCATTTT
TRBJ1-2 | - | - | TRBV5-4 | CASSLVTENYGYTF | TGTGCCAGCAGCTTGGTAACAGAAAACTATGGCTACACCTTC
TRBJ2-3 | TRBD1 | - | TRBV27 | CASSLGRGNTDTQYF | TGTGCCAGCAGTTTAGGCAGGGGGAACACAGATACGCAGTATTTT
TRBJ1-4 | - | - | TRBV2 | CASGESQVGEKLFF | TGTGCCAGCGGTGAGTCCCAGGTCGGCGAAAAACTGTTTTTT
TRBJ1-5 | - | - | TRBV6-6 | CASSYSHRYQPQHF | TGTGCCAGCAGTTACTCGCATAGATATCAGCCCCAGCATTTT
TRBJ2-2 | TRBD2 | - | TRBV11-2 | CAGPSPGLSPGELFF | TGTGCTGGCCCATCGCCGGGACTATCGCCCGGGGAGCTGTTTTTT
TRBJ1-1 | TRBD1 | - | TRBV4-3 | CASSQDFDRGTEAFF | TGCGCCAGCAGCCAAGATTTCGACAGGGGCACTGAAGCTTTCTTT
TRBJ2-7 | - | - | TRBV5-1 | CASSPGRFRNTDEQYF | TGCGCCAGCAGCCCAGGAAGGTTCAGAAACACCGACGAGCAGTACTTC
TRBJ2-3 | - | - | TRBV7-6 | CATRVSGPSTDTQYF | TGTGCCACCCGGGTTAGCGGCCCTAGCACAGATACGCAGTATTTT
TRBJ2-1 | TRBD2 | - | TRBV5-1 | CASSFQAGVYNEQFF | TGCGCCAGCAGCTTTCAAGCGGGGGTCTACAATGAGCAGTTCTTC
TRBJ1-2 | - | - | TRBV4-1 | CASSQDSVTRSGGYTF | TGCGCCAGCAGCCAAGACTCCGTGACCAGGTCGGGAGGCTACACCTTC
TRBJ2-7 | - | - | TRBV13 | CASSYIGGEQYF | TGTGCCAGCAGCTACATAGGGGGCGAGCAGTACTTC
TRBJ1-6 | TRBD1 | - | TRBV7-9 | CASSQVGGTGLNSPLHF | TGTGCCAGCAGCCAAGTGGGCGGGACAGGGCTTAATTCACCCCTCCACTTT
TRBJ2-6 | - | few | TRBV7-6 | CASSFSDSGANVLTF | TGTGCCAGCAGTTTCTCAGACTCTGGGGCCAACGTCCTGACTTTC
TRBJ2-5 | TRBD1 | - | TRBV28 | CASSGTGDPQETQYF | TGTGCCAGCTCCGGGACAGGGGACCCGCAAGAGACCCAGTACTTC
TRBJ2-1 | TRBD2 | - | TRBV10-3 | CAIMGLAGWNEQFF | TGTGCCATCATGGGGCTAGCGGGGTGGAATGAGCAGTTCTTC
TRBJ2-1 | TRBD2 | - | TRBV29-1 | CSVEDDLASGGYEQFF | TGCAGCGTTGAAGATGATTTGGCTAGCGGGGGATATGAGCAGTTCTTC
TRBJ2-7 | - | - | TRBV28 | CASSRSSEVSYEQYF | TGTGCCAGCAGTCGGTCGTCGGAGGTCTCCTACGAGCAGTACTTC
TRBJ2-1 | - | - | TRBV5-6 | CASSLARWSYNEQFF | TGTGCCAGCAGCTTGGCCCGGTGGTCCTACAATGAGCAGTTCTTC
TRBJ2-5 | TRBD1 | - | TRBV7-3 | CASSLTGTVQETQYF | TGTGCCAGCAGCTTAACGGGGACAGTTCAAGAGACCCAGTACTTC
TRBJ1-1 | - | - | TRBV7-3 | CASSIDPGSTEAFF | TGTGCCAGCAGTATTGACCCGGGGAGTACTGAAGCTTTCTTT
TRBJ2-2 | TRBD2 | few | TRBV2 | CASSRGLAGTGELFF | TGTGCCAGCAGTAGGGGACTAGCGGGCACCGGGGAGCTGTTTTTT
TRBJ2-3 | - | - | TRBV29-1 | CSSGEGVATDTQYF | TGCAGCTCCGGGGAGGGGGTAGCCACAGATACGCAGTATTTT
TRBJ1-1 | - | - | TRBV6-5 | CASSRYATGFTEAFF | TGTGCCAGCAGCCGATACGCCACGGGATTCACTGAAGCTTTCTTT
TRBJ2-7 | - | few | TRBV5-4 | CASSREGQGSYEQYF | TGTGCCAGCAGCCGGGAGGGACAGGGATCCTACGAGCAGTACTTC
TRBJ2-1 | - | - | TRBV7-9 | CASSSLQNEQFF | TGTGCCAGCAGCTCGCTCCAGAATGAGCAGTTCTTC
TRBJ1-2 | - | - | TRBV6-5 | CASSYGADRGYTF | TGTGCCAGCAGTTACGGGGCAGATCGAGGCTACACCTTC
TRBJ1-3 | - | - | TRBV6-6 | CASSPSGVGGNTIYF | TGTGCCAGCAGTCCTAGCGGGGTAGGGGGAAACACCATATATTTT
TRBJ1-4 | - | - | TRBV11-2 | CASSLWSEQGLNEKLFF | TGTGCCAGCAGCTTATGGTCCGAACAGGGTCTTAATGAAAAACTGTTTTTT
TRBJ1-5 | - | - | TRBV5-1 | CASSLWAGADQPQHF | TGCGCCAGCAGCTTGTGGGCGGGAGCGGATCAGCCCCAGCATTTT
TRBJ1-3 | TRBD1 | - | TRBV9 | CASSVRGAGNTIYF | TGTGCCAGCAGCGTCAGGGGGGCCGGAAACACCATATATTTT
TRBJ2-2 | - | - | TRBV9 | CASNPGTPIVSGELFF | TGTGCCAGCAACCCTGGTACCCCAATAGTTTCCGGGGAGCTGTTTTTT